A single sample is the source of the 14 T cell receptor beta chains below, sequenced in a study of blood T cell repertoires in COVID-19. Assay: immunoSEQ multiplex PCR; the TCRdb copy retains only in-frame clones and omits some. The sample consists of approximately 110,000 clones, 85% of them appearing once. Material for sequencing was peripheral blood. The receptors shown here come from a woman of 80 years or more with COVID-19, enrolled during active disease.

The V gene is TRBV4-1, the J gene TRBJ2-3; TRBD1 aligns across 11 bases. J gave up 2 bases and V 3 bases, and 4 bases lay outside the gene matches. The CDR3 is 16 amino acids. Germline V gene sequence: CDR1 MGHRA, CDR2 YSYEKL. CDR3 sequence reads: CASSQGDRGSTDTQYF. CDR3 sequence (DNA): TGCGCCAGCAGCCAGGGGGACAGGGGGTCCACAGATACGCAGTATTTT.

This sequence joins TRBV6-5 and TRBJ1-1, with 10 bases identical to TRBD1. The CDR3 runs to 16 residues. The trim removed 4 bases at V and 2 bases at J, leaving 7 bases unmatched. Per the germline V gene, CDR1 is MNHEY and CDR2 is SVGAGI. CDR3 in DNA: TGTGCCAGCAGTTGGGACAGGGGCCGCCTAAACACTGAAGCTTTCTTT. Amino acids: CASSWDRGRLNTEAFF.

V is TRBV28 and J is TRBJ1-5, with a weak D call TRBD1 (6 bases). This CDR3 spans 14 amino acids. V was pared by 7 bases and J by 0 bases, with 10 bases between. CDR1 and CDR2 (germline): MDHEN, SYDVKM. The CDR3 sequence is CASTLTGSNQPQHF. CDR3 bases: TGTGCCAGCACACTGACAGGTAGCAATCAGCCCCAGCATTTT. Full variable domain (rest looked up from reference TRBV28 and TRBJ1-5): DVKVTQSSRYLVKRTGEKVFLECVQDMDHENMFWYRQDPGLGLRLIYFSYDVKMKEKGDIPEGYSVSREKKERFSLILESASTNQTSMYLCASTLTGSNQPQHFGDGTRLSIL.

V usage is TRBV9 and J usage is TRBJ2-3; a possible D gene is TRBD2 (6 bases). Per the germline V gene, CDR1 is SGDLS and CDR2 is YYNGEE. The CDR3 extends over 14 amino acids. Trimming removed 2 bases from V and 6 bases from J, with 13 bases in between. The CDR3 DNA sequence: TGTGCCAGCAGCGTGGGCGGGATGGCGGATACGCAGTATTTT. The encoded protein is CASSVGGMADTQYF.

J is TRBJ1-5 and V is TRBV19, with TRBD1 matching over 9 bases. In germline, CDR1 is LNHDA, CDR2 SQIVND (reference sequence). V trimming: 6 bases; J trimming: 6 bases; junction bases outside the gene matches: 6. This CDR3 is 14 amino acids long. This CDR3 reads CASRRQGDTQPQHF. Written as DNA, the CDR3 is TGTGCCAGTAGGCGACAGGGGGATACTCAGCCCCAGCATTTT.

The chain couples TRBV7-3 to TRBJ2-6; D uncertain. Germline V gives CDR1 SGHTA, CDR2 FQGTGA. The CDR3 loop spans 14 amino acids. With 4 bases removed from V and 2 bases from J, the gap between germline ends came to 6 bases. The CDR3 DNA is TGTGCCAGCAGCTACTCTACTGGGGCCAACGTCCTGACTTTC. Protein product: CASSYSTGANVLTF.

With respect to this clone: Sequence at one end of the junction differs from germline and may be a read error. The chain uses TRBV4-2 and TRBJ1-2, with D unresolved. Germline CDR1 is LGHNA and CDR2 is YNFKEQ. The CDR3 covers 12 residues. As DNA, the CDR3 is TGTGCCAGCAGCCAAGATGCCGGTGCGAACGAATTC. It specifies CASSQDAGANEF.

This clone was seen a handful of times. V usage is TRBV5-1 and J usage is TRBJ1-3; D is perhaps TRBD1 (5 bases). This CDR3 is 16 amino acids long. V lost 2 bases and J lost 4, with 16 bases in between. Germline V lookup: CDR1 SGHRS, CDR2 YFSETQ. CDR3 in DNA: TGCGCCAGCAGCTTAGGGTTCGGGGGATCAGGAAACACCATATATTTT. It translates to CASSLGFGGSGNTIYF.

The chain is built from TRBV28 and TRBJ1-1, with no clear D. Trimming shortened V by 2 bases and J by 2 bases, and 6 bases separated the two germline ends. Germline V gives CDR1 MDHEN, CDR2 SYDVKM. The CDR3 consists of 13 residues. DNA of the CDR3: TGTGCCAGCAGTTTAGGCAGTAACACTGAAGCTTTCTTT. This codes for CASSLGSNTEAFF.

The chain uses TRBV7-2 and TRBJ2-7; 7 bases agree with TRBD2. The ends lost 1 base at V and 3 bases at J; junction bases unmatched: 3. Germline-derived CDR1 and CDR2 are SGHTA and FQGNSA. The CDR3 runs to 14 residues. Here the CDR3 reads CASSLERGLYEQYF. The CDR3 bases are TGTGCCAGCAGCTTAGAGCGGGGCCTCTACGAGCAGTACTTC.

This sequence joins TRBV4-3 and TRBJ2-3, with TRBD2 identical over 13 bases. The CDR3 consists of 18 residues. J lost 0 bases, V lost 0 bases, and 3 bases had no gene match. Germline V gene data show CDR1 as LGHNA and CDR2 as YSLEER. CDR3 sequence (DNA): TGCGCCAGCAGCCAAGACCGGGGACTAGCGGGAAGCACAGATACGCAGTATTTT. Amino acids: CASSQDRGLAGSTDTQYF.

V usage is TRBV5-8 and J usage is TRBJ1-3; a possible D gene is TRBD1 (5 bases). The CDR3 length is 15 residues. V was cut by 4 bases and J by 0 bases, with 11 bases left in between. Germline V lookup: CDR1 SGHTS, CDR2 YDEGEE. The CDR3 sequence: CASSLPTVSGNTIYF. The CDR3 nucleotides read TGTGCCAGCAGCCTCCCGACAGTCTCTGGAAACACCATATATTTT.

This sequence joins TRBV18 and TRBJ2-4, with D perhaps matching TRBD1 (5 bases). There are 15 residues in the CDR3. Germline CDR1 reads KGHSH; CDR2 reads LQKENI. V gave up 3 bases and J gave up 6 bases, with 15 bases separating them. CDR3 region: CASSPDSMGLNIQYF. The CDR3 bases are TGTGCCAGCTCACCTGACAGTATGGGGCTAAACATTCAGTACTTC.

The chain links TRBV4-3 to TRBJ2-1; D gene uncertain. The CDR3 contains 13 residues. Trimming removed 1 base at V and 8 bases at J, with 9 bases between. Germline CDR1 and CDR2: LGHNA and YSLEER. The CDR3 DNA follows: TGCGCCAGCAGCCAAGCCCCGGGTCATGAGCAGTTCTTC. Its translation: CASSQAPGHEQFF.